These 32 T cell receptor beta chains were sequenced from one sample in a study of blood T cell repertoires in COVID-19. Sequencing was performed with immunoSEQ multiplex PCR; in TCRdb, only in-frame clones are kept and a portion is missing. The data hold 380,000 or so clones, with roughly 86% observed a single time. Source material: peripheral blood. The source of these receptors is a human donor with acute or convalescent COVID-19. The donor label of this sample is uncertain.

The CDR3 loop reads CASSAAGGTYNEQFF. The CDR3 bases are TGTGCCAGCTCGGCAGCGGGGGGCACTTACAATGAGCAGTTCTTC. J is TRBJ2-1 and V is TRBV18; 9 nucleotides line up with TRBD2. After removal of 6 bases from V and 4 bases from J, the junction contained 7 bases not matched to a gene. This CDR3 region has 15 residues. Germline V gene data show CDR1 as KGHSH and CDR2 as LQKENI. Combining the CDR3 with reference TRBV18 and TRBJ2-1 gives the whole variable domain NAGVMQNPRHLVRRRGQEARLRCSPMKGHSHVYWYRQLPEEGLKFMVYLQKENIIDESGMPKERFSAEFPKEGPSILRIQQVVRGDSAAYFCASSAAGGTYNEQFFGPGTRLTVL.

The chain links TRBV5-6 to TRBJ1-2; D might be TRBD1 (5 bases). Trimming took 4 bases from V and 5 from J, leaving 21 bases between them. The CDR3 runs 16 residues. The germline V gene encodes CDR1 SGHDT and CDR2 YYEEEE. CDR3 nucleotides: TGTGCCAGCAGCCCCCGAAATTACCGCCCAGGGTATGGCTACACCTTC. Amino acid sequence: CASSPRNYRPGYGYTF.

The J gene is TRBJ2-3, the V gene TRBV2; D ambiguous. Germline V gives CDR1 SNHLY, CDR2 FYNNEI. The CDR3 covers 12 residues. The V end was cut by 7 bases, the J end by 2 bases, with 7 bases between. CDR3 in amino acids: CASKPFTDTQYF. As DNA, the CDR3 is TGTGCCAGCAAGCCGTTCACAGATACGCAGTATTTT. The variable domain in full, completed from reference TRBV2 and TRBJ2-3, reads EPEVTQTPSHQVTQMGQEVILRCVPISNHLYFYWYRQILGQKVEFLVSFYNNEISEKSEIFDDQFSVERPDGSNFTLKIRSTKLEDSAMYFCASKPFTDTQYFGPGTRLTVL.

The CDR3 here is CASGLNRDSPNSPLHF. The DNA of the CDR3 is TGTGCCAGCGGATTAAACCGGGACAGTCCTAATTCACCCCTCCACTTT. The V call is TRBV11-2, the J call TRBJ1-6, with 7 bases identical to TRBD1. The CDR3 is 16 residues long. V was clipped by 8 bases and J by 6 bases; unmatched bases: 13. The germline CDR1 and CDR2 sequences are SGHAT and FQNNGV.

CDR3 protein: CASGTGAINEKLFF. CDR3 in DNA: TGTGCCAGCGGGACAGGGGCGATCAATGAAAAACTGTTTTTT. This chain links TRBV2 with TRBJ1-4, with 10 bases lining up with TRBD1. Unmatched junction bases numbered 5, after V lost 8 bases and J lost 5 bases. The CDR3 totals 14 residues. Germline CDR1 and CDR2: SNHLY and FYNNEI.

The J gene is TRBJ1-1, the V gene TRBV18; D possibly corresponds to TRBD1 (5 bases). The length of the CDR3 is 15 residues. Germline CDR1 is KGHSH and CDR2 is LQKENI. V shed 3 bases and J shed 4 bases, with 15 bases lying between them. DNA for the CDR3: TGTGCCAGCTCACCTCCCAATGGGGCGAGCACTGAAGCTTTCTTT. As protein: CASSPPNGASTEAFF.

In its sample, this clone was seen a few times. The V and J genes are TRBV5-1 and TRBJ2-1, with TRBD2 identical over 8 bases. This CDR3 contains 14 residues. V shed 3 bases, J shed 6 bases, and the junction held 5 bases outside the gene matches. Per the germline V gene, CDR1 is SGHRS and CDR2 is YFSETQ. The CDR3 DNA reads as TGCGCCAGCAGCTCCGGGGGGGCCCCCAATGAGCAGTTCTTC. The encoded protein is CASSSGGAPNEQFF.

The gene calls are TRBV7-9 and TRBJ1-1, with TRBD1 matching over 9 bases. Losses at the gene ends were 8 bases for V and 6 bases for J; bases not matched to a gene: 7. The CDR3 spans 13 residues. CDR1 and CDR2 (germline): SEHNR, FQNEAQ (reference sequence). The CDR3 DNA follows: TGTGCCAGCCAACCGGGACAGGGCTCTGAAGCTTTCTTT. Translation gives CASQPGQGSEAFF.

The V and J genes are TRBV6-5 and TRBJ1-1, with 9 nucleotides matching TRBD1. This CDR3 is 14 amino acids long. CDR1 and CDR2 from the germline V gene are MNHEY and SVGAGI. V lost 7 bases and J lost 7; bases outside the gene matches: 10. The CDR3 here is CASTKHTGGREAFF. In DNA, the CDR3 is TGTGCCAGCACCAAACATACAGGGGGCCGTGAAGCTTTCTTT.

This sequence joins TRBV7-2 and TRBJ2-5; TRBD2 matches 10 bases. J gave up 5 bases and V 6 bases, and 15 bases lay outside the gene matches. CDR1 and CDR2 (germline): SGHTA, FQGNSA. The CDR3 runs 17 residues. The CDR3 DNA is TGTGCCAGCAGGCCCGGGACTAGCGTCTCCGGGTGGGAGACCCAGTACTTC. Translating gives CASRPGTSVSGWETQYF. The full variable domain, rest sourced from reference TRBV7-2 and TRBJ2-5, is GAGVSQSPSNKVTEKGKDVELRCDPISGHTALYWYRQSLGQGLEFLIYFQGNSAPDKSGLPSDRFSAERTGGSVSTLTIQRTQQEDSAVYLCASRPGTSVSGWETQYFGPGTRLLVL.

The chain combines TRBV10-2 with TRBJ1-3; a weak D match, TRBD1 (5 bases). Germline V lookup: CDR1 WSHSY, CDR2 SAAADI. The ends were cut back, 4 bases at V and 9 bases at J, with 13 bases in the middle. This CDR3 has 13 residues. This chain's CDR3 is CASSGGLTSTIYF. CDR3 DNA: TGCGCCAGCAGTGGGGGCCTCACCAGCACCATATATTTT.

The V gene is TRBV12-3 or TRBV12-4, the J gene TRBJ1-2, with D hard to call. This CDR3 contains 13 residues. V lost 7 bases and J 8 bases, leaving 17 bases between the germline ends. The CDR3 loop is CASTLDRTQGYTF. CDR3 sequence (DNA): TGTGCCAGCACCCTAGACCGGACTCAAGGCTACACCTTC.

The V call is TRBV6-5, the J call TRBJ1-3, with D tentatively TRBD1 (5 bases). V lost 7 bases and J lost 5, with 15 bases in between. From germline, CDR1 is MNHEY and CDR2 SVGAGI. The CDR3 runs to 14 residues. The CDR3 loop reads CASTSGQARNTIYF. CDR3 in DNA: TGTGCCAGCACCTCCGGACAAGCTCGAAACACCATATATTTT.

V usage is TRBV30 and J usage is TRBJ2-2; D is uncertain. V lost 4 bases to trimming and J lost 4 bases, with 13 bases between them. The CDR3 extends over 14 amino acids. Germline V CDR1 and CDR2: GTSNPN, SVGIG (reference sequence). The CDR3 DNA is TGTGCCTGGACCTATATTGGTGGCACCGGGGAGCTGTTTTTT. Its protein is CAWTYIGGTGELFF.

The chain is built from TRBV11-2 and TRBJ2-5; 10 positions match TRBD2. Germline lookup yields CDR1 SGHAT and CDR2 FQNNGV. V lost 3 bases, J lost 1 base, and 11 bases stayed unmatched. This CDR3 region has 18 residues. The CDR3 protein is CASSFGRLAGNSQETQYF. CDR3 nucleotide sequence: TGTGCCAGCAGCTTCGGGAGACTAGCGGGCAACTCCCAAGAGACCCAGTACTTC.

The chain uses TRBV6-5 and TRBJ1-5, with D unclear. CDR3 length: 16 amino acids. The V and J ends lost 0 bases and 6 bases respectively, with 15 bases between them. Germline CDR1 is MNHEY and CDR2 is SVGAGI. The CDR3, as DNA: TGTGCCAGCAGTTACTCTTTAAGTCCGGGAGTTCAGCCCCAGCATTTT. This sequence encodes CASSYSLSPGVQPQHF.

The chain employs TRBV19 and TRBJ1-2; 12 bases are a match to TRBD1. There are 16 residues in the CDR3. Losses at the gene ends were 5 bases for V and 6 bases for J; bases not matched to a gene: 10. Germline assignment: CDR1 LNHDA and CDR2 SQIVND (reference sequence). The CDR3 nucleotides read TGTGCCAGTAGTCCATTGAGGGGACAGGGGGCCAATGGCTACACCTTC. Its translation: CASSPLRGQGANGYTF.

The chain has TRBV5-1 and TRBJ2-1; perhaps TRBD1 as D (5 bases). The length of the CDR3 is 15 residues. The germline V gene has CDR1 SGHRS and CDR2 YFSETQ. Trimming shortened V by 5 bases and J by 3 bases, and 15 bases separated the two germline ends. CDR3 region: CASRQNQGLYNEQFF. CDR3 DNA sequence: TGCGCCAGCAGGCAGAACCAGGGCCTCTACAATGAGCAGTTCTTC.

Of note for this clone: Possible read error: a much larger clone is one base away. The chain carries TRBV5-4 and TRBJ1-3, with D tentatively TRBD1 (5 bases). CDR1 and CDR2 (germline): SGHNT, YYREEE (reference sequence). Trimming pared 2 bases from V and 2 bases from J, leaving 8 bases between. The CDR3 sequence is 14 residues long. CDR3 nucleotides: TGTGCCAGCAGCTTAAGGGGAACTGGAAACACCATATATTTT. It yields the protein CASSLRGTGNTIYF.

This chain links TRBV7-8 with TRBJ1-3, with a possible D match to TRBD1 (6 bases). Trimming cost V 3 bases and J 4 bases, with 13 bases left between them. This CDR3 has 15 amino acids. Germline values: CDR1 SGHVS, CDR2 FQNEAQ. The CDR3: CASSLDRLAGNTIYF. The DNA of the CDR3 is TGTGCCAGCAGCTTGGACAGACTCGCGGGAAACACCATATATTTT. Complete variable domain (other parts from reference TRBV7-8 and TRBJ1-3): GAGVSQSPRYKVAKRGQDVALRCDPISGHVSLFWYQQALGQGPEFLTYFQNEAQLDKSGLPSDRFFAERPEGSVSTLKIQRTQQEDSAVYLCASSLDRLAGNTIYFGEGSWLTVV.

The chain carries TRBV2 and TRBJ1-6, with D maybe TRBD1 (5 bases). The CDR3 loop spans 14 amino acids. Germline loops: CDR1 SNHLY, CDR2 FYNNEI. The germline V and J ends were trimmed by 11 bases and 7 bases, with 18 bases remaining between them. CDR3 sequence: CARQVVGVNSPLHF. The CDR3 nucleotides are TGTGCCCGCCAGGTGGTAGGGGTAAATTCACCCCTCCACTTT.

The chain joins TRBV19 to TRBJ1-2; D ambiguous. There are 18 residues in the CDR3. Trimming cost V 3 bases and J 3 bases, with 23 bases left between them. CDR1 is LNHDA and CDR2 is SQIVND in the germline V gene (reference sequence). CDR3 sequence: CASSMRAYASGGDYGYTF. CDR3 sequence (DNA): TGTGCCAGTAGTATGAGGGCCTATGCTTCTGGTGGGGACTATGGCTACACCTTC.

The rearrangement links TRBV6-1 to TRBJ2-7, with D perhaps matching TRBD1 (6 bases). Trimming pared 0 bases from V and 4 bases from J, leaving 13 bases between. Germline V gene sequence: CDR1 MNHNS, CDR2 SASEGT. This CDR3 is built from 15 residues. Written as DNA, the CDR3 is TGTGCCAGCAGTGAAGCGCGGACAGTAATTTACGAGCAGTACTTC. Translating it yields CASSEARTVIYEQYF.

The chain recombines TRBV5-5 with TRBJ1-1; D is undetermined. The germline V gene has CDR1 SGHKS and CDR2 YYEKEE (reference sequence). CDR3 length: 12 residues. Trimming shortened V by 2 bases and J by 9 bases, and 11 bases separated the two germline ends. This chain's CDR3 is CASSFPRGKAFF. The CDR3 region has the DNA TGTGCCAGCAGCTTCCCCCGGGGTAAAGCTTTCTTT.

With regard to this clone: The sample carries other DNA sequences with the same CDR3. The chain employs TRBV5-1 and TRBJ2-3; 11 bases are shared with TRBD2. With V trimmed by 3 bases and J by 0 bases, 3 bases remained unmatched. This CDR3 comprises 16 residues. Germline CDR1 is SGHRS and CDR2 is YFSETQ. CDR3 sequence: CASSSLAGGSTDTQYF. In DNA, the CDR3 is TGCGCCAGCAGCTCCCTAGCGGGGGGTAGCACAGATACGCAGTATTTT.

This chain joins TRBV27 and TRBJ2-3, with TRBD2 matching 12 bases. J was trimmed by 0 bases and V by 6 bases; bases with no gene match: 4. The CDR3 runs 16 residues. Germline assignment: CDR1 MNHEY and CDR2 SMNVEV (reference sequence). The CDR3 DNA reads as TGTGCCAGCAGCCGACTAGCGGGAGTGAGCACAGATACGCAGTATTTT. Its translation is CASSRLAGVSTDTQYF.

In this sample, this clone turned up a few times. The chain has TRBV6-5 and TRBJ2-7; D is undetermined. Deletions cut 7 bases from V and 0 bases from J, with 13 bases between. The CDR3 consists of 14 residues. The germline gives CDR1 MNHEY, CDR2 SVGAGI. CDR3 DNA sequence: TGTGCCAGCAAACTCGGCGGAAACTCCTACGAGCAGTACTTC. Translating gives CASKLGGNSYEQYF.

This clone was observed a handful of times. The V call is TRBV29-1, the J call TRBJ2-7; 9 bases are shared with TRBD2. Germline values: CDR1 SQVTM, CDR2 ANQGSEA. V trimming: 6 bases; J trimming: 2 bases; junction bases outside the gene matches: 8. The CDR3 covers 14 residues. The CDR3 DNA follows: TGCAGCGTAAACGGACTAGCGCCGACCTACGAGCAGTACTTC. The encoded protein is CSVNGLAPTYEQYF.

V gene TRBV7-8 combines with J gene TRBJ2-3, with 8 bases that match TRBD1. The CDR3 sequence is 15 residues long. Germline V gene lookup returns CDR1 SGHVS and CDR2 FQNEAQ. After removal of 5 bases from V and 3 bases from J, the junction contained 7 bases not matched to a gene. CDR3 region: CASSAIQGVTDTQYF. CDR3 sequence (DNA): TGTGCCAGCAGCGCTATACAGGGGGTTACAGATACGCAGTATTTT.

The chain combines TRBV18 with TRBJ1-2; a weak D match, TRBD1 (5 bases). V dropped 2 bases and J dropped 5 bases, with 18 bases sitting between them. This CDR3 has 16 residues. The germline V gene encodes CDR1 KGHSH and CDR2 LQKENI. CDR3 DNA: TGTGCCAGCTCACCAACCCTCCAGGGCGATTTGTATGGCTACACCTTC. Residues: CASSPTLQGDLYGYTF.

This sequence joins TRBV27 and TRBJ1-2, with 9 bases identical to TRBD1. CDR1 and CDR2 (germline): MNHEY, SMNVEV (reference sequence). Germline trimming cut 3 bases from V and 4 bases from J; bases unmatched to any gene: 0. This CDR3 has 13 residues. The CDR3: CASSLGQGYGYTF. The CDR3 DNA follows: TGTGCCAGCAGTTTGGGACAGGGCTATGGCTACACCTTC.

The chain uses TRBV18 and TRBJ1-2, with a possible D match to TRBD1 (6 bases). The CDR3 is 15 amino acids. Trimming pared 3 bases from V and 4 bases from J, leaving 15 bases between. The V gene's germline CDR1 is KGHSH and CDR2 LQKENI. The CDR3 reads CASSPNLKDSYGYTF. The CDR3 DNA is TGTGCCAGCTCACCGAACCTTAAGGACAGCTATGGCTACACCTTC.